Listed below are T cell receptor beta chains from one sample, sequenced in a study of cytomegalovirus exposure and HLA in healthy donors. Assay: immunoSEQ multiplex PCR; the TCRdb copy retains only in-frame clones and omits some. Here the sample spans approximately 170,000 clones, over 60% being singletons. Source material: PBMCs. These receptors all come from a girl under 18 in good health and CMV-seronegative. Both conserved end residues are part of each CDR3. A D gene is named only where the DNA matches it firmly. Not all rows give a size; the values are once, few, many and, for expanded clones, a class.

d_call j_call v_call clone_size cdr3_aa cdr3_nt
NA TRBJ1-6 TRBV11-2 NA CASSDRGWGRALF TGTGCCAGCAGCGACCGGGGGTGGGGCCGGGCCCTCTTT
NA TRBJ1-6 TRBV7-6 NA CASSLAPVMTVSSYNSPLHF TGTGCCAGCAGCTTAGCGCCGGTGATGACAGTGAGCTCCTATAATTCACCCCTCCACTTT
NA TRBJ1-1 TRBV15 NA CATSTQQGNTEAFF TGTGCCACCAGCACTCAACAGGGGAACACTGAAGCTTTCTTT
NA TRBJ2-1 TRBV9 once CASSVGTYNEQFF TGTGCCAGCAGCGTCGGGACCTACAATGAGCAGTTCTTC
TRBD2 TRBJ2-3 TRBV19 few CASSGASGLTDTQYF TGTGCCAGTAGCGGGGCTAGCGGCCTCACAGATACGCAGTATTTT
NA TRBJ2-7 TRBV12-5 NA CASGLDSPPYEQYF TGTGCTAGTGGTTTAGACAGCCCCCCCTACGAGCAGTACTTC
TRBD1 TRBJ1-1 TRBV27 NA CASSLTGNTEAFF TGTGCCAGCTCGTTGACAGGGAATACTGAAGCTTTCTTT
NA TRBJ2-5 TRBV5-1 NA CASSLGGGTLTGETQYF TGCGCCAGCAGCTTAGGTGGGGGGACCCTTACGGGAGAGACCCAGTACTTC
TRBD1 TRBJ1-5 TRBV7-8 few CASRPGQGGNQPQHF TGTGCCAGCAGGCCGGGACAGGGCGGCAATCAGCCCCAGCATTTT
NA TRBJ2-2 TRBV5-1 NA CASSFTPGGELFF TGCGCCAGCAGCTTCACCCCCGGCGGGGAGCTGTTTTTT
NA TRBJ2-6 TRBV29-1 few CSVDRLTTGANVLTF TGCAGCGTTGACAGGCTTACAACTGGGGCCAACGTCCTGACTTTC
TRBD1 TRBJ1-1 TRBV29-1 NA CSVAGTGVTEAFF TGCAGCGTCGCCGGGACAGGGGTGACTGAAGCTTTCTTT
NA TRBJ2-3 TRBV9 few CASSVASLTDTQYF TGTGCCAGCAGCGTAGCGTCCTTAACAGATACGCAGTATTTT
NA TRBJ1-5 TRBV12-5 NA CASGPDFISNQPQHF TGTGCTAGTGGCCCGGACTTCATTAGCAATCAGCCCCAGCATTTT
NA TRBJ1-2 TRBV12-5 NA CASGLVESDYGYTF TGTGCTAGTGGTTTGGTAGAATCGGACTATGGCTACACCTTC
TRBD2 TRBJ2-7 TRBV28 NA CASSPGLAGSYEQYF TGTGCCAGCAGTCCGGGACTAGCGGGCTCCTACGAGCAGTACTTC
TRBD2 TRBJ2-1 TRBV19 NA CASSIGTSEFF TGTGCCAGTAGTATCGGGACTAGTGAGTTCTTC
NA TRBJ2-1 TRBV4-1 once CASSQEAVDNEQFF TGCGCCAGCAGCCAAGAGGCGGTAGACAATGAGCAGTTCTTC
TRBD1 TRBJ1-5 TRBV13 NA CASSWGQVNQPQHF TGTGCCAGCAGCTGGGGACAGGTCAATCAGCCCCAGCATTTT
TRBD2 TRBJ2-2 TRBV5-1 NA CASSLATGGLNAGELFF TGCGCCAGCAGCTTGGCAACGGGGGGGCTAAACGCCGGGGAGCTGTTTTTT
NA TRBJ2-3 TRBV2 NA CASSVSSGLGTQYF TGTGCCAGCAGTGTAAGTTCCGGTCTCGGTACGCAGTATTTT
TRBD2 TRBJ2-5 TRBV10-3 NA CAISESGGAVGSTQYF TGTGCCATCAGTGAAAGCGGGGGGGCAGTAGGGTCGACCCAGTACTTC
TRBD2 TRBJ2-3 TRBV27 few CASSPPAGGLDTQYF TGTGCCAGCAGTCCACCAGCGGGGGGCCTGGATACGCAGTATTTT
NA TRBJ2-1 TRBV4-1 NA CASSPKSSDHNEQFF TGCGCCAGCAGCCCCAAGAGTAGCGATCACAATGAGCAGTTCTTC
TRBD2 TRBJ2-5 TRBV7-9 few CASGSAGVQETQYF TGTGCCAGCGGATCAGCGGGGGTCCAAGAGACCCAGTACTTC
NA TRBJ2-7 TRBV18 NA CASSPVAADEQYF TGTGCCAGCTCACCAGTTGCGGCGGACGAGCAGTACTTC
NA TRBJ2-1 TRBV5-1 NA CASSFGNEQFF TGCGCCAGCAGCTTCGGTAATGAGCAGTTCTTC
NA TRBJ2-1 TRBV27 NA CASSPRGAGEFF TGTGCCAGCAGCCCCCGGGGGGCCGGGGAGTTCTTC
TRBD1 TRBJ2-7 TRBV6-5 NA CASSRDSYEQYF TGTGCCAGCAGTCGGGACAGCTACGAGCAGTACTTC
TRBD1 TRBJ1-1 TRBV27 NA CASSVDRGKSMNTEAFF TGTGCCAGCAGTGTCGACAGGGGAAAAAGCATGAACACTGAAGCTTTCTTT
NA TRBJ1-3 TRBV30 NA CAWSVIGMGGNTIYF TGTGCCTGGAGTGTAATCGGAATGGGCGGAAACACCATATATTTT
TRBD1 TRBJ2-5 TRBV6-5 NA CASKEGQKETQYF TGTGCCAGCAAAGAGGGACAGAAAGAGACCCAGTACTTC
NA TRBJ2-7 TRBV7-9 few CASSLGAATYEQYF TGTGCCAGCAGCTTAGGTGCAGCGACCTACGAGCAGTACTTC
TRBD2 TRBJ2-1 TRBV4-1 NA CASSHQGPGLAANEQFF TGCGCCAGCAGCCATCAGGGCCCGGGACTAGCGGCCAATGAGCAGTTCTTC
NA TRBJ1-5 TRBV29-1 NA CSVRGLGDQPQHF TGCAGCGTTAGGGGATTAGGCGATCAGCCCCAGCATTTT
TRBD1 TRBJ1-2 TRBV19 NA CASTTGLYGYTF TGTGCCAGTACGACAGGGCTCTATGGCTACACCTTC
NA TRBJ2-7 TRBV6-1 NA CASGPNRAYEQYF TGTGCCAGCGGTCCCAACAGGGCCTACGAGCAGTACTTC
NA TRBJ1-1 TRBV9 NA CASSGNSDREAFF TGTGCCAGCAGCGGGAACTCCGACAGGGAAGCTTTCTTT
NA TRBJ1-2 TRBV5-4 NA CASSTSDSPRGYTF TGTGCCAGCAGCACCTCAGACAGCCCTAGGGGCTACACCTTC
NA TRBJ2-7 TRBV21-1 NA CASSVLTYEQYF TGTGCCAGCAGCGTACTAACCTACGAGCAGTACTTC
NA TRBJ2-1 TRBV5-6 NA CASSFTGEYLEQFF TGTGCCAGCAGCTTTACGGGGGAATACTTGGAGCAGTTCTTC
NA TRBJ1-1 TRBV27 NA CASSPRPALGAFF TGTGCCAGCAGTCCCCGACCAGCCTTGGGCGCTTTCTTT
NA TRBJ1-6 TRBV28 NA CASSPMDRLNSPLHF TGTGCCAGCAGTCCCATGGACAGACTTAATTCACCCCTCCACTTT
TRBD1 TRBJ1-6 TRBV19 once CASSIAAGTVPPLHF TGTGCCAGTAGTATAGCTGCCGGGACAGTACCGCCCCTCCACTTT
TRBD2 TRBJ2-1 TRBV4-2 NA CASSLVRLAGQPSSGEQFF TGTGCCAGCAGCCTCGTAAGGCTAGCGGGGCAGCCCTCCTCAGGGGAGCAGTTCTTC
NA TRBJ2-2 TRBV27 NA CASSLSTLSGELFF TGTGCCAGCAGTTTATCGACATTATCCGGGGAGCTGTTTTTT
NA TRBJ1-2 TRBV27 NA CASANRPNYGYTF TGTGCCAGCGCCAACAGGCCTAACTATGGCTACACCTTC
NA TRBJ2-1 TRBV27 few CASNARKGTISNEQFF TGTGCCAGCAATGCCCGTAAGGGGACAATCAGCAATGAGCAGTTCTTC
NA TRBJ2-5 TRBV6-5 NA CASSPGPQETQYF TGTGCCAGCAGTCCAGGGCCCCAAGAGACCCAGTACTTC
NA TRBJ1-3 TRBV30 few CAWSLGPASSGNTIYF TGTGCCTGGAGTCTGGGGCCCGCGAGCTCTGGAAACACCATATATTTT
TRBD1 TRBJ2-1 TRBV6-5 NA CASRARTGTYNEQFF TGTGCCAGCAGGGCCAGGACAGGGACGTACAATGAGCAGTTCTTC